This paragraph reports one T cell receptor (beta chain). The data derive from a study of T cells after yellow fever vaccination. Trimming took 8 bases from V and 9 from J, leaving 14 bases between them. The CDR3 length is 12 residues. CDR1 and CDR2 (germline): MNHNY, SVGAGI (reference sequence). A single record per CDR3 protein comes from TCRdb applying MiXCR to the 5' RACE reads. This table holds 610,000 or so distinct CDR3 sequences, about 12% found once. The gene calls are TRBV6-6 and TRBJ1-5; D is unresolved. The receptor was isolated from a man aged 30 to 45 who received the YFV17D yellow fever vaccine. Here the sequenced sample was PBMCs, taken on the day of the yellow fever booster vaccination. The CDR3 nucleotides are TGTGCCAGCCGGACCGATCTTGGGCCCCAGCATTTT. This gives the protein CASRTDLGPQHF.